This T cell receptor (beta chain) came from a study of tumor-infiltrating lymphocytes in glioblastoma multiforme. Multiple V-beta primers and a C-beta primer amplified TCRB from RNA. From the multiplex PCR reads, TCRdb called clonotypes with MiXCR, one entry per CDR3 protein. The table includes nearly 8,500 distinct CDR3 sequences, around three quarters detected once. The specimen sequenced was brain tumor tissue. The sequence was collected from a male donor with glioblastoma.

CDR3 protein: CASSQVLGGGGSYNEQFF. The CDR3 region has the DNA TGCGCCAGCAGCCAAGTCTTGGGGGGCGGGGGATCCTACAATGAGCAGTTCTTC. This chain links TRBV4-1 with TRBJ2-1, with D possibly matching TRBD2 (7 bases). The germline V gene encodes CDR1 MGHRA and CDR2 YSYEKL. This CDR3 comprises 18 residues. With 1 base removed from V and 1 base from J, the gap between germline ends came to 17 bases.